These 20 T cell receptor beta chains originate from one sample sequenced in a study of shared clonotypes between healthy human individuals. TCRdb's table, derived via immunoSEQ multiplex PCR, lists solely in-frame clones and lacks some. The table includes 490,000 or so clones, 79% detected once. The sequencing input was PBMCs. The receptors originated from a woman aged 40 to 50 in good health. Some clones in this sample may be carry-over from other donors' samples.

The genes are TRBV11-2 and TRBJ2-1, with 7 bases fitting TRBD2. The V and J ends lost 3 bases and 7 bases, in that order; junction bases with no gene match: 3. CDR3 length: 13 residues. The V gene's germline CDR1 is SGHAT and CDR2 FQNNGV. CDR3: CASSFRRENEQFF. The CDR3 DNA sequence: TGTGCCAGCAGCTTTAGGCGGGAGAATGAGCAGTTCTTC.

The chain has TRBV6-5 and TRBJ1-1, with D perhaps TRBD1 (6 bases). The V end lost 2 bases, the J end lost 3 bases, and 7 bases lay between the germline ends. Germline loops: CDR1 MNHEY, CDR2 SVGAGI. The CDR3 runs to 13 residues. The CDR3 DNA is TGTGCCAGCAGTTACAAGGGGGACACTGAAGCTTTCTTT. Protein: CASSYKGDTEAFF.

The chain uses TRBV30 and TRBJ2-7, with D possibly being TRBD1 or TRBD2 (6 bases each). The CDR3 spans 15 residues. V was pared by 3 bases and J by 3 bases, with 18 bases between. Germline-derived CDR1 and CDR2 are GTSNPN and SVGIG (reference sequence). The DNA of the CDR3 is TGTGCCTGGAGCCCCAGGCCCGGGGGCCTCTACGAGCAGTACTTC. This encodes CAWSPRPGGLYEQYF.

The CDR3, as DNA: TGTGCCAGCAGGGAAAACAATCAGCCCCAGCATTTT. Its translation is CASRENNQPQHF. V and J are TRBV6-1 and TRBJ1-5; the D is unclear. V dropped 6 bases and J dropped 3 bases, with 6 bases sitting between them. Germline assignment: CDR1 MNHNS and CDR2 SASEGT. This CDR3 has 12 residues.

The rearrangement links TRBV18 to TRBJ2-7; 9 bases are shared with TRBD2. This CDR3 spans 15 amino acids. Looked up from germline, CDR1 is KGHSH and CDR2 is LQKENI. Trimming cost V 0 bases and J 3 bases; bases outside gene matches: 3. CDR3 DNA sequence: TGTGCCAGCTCACCACCAACGACTAGCGGCTACGAGCAGTACTTC. As protein: CASSPPTTSGYEQYF.

With regard to this clone: At one boundary the junction diverges from the germline segment, which might be a read error. The chain links TRBV7-2 to TRBJ2-1, with 8 bases aligning to TRBD2. Germline CDR1 reads SGHTA; CDR2 reads FQGNSA. This CDR3 is built from 16 residues. Written as DNA, the CDR3 is TGTGCCAGCAGCCTAGCCCTAGCGGGCTTATACAATGAGCAGTTCTTC. Encoded protein: CASSLALAGLYNEQFF.

The V and J genes are TRBV7-9 and TRBJ1-1; D not resolved. Between the trimmed V and J ends, which lost 5 bases and 0 bases, there was a span of 7 bases. Germline CDR1 is SEHNR and CDR2 is FQNEAQ (reference sequence). The CDR3 spans 13 residues. CDR3 loop: CASSPEVNTEAFF. In DNA, the CDR3 is TGTGCCAGCAGCCCAGAAGTGAACACTGAAGCTTTCTTT.

The genes are TRBV15 and TRBJ2-7, with 14 nucleotides matching TRBD2. Germline V lookup: CDR1 LNHNV, CDR2 YYDKDF (reference sequence). The length of the CDR3 is 15 residues. Losses at the gene ends were 5 bases for V and 5 bases for J; bases not matched to a gene: 5. CDR3 nucleotides: TGTGCCACCAGCTGGCGGGGACTAGCGGGAGACGAGCAGTACTTC. It translates to CATSWRGLAGDEQYF.

This chain joins TRBV4-1 and TRBJ2-1; 12 nucleotides match TRBD2. This CDR3 is 16 amino acids long. Per germline, CDR1 MGHRA and CDR2 YSYEKL. The V and J ends lost 4 bases and 9 bases, in that order; junction bases with no gene match: 10. The CDR3 protein is CASSPAASGRASEQFF. The CDR3 DNA is TGCGCCAGCAGCCCGGCGGCTAGCGGGAGGGCCAGTGAGCAGTTCTTC.

A single count supports this clone. The V and J genes are TRBV28 and TRBJ1-4; 8 bases line up with TRBD1. V dropped 4 bases and J dropped 7; count of bases not matched to a gene: 8. There are 15 residues in the CDR3. Germline assignment: CDR1 MDHEN and CDR2 SYDVKM. CDR3 nucleotide sequence: TGTGCCAGCAGTTCCCCGGACAGGGAGGGTGAAAAACTGTTTTTT. Residues: CASSSPDREGEKLFF.

This clone was picked up one time. The chain couples TRBV28 to TRBJ2-7; no firm D call. This CDR3 comprises 13 residues. Trimming removed 6 bases from V and 3 bases from J, with 12 bases in between. CDR1 and CDR2 from the germline V gene are MDHEN and SYDVKM. This CDR3 reads CASRAITYYEQYF. The DNA for the CDR3 is TGTGCCAGCAGGGCCATCACCTACTACGAGCAGTACTTC.

The rearrangement joins TRBV4-1 to TRBJ1-5; TRBD1 is a possible D gene (5 bases). Trimming shortened V by 1 base and J by 9 bases, and 13 bases separated the two germline ends. The germline V gene encodes CDR1 MGHRA and CDR2 YSYEKL. The CDR3 totals 14 residues. The CDR3 loop reads CASSQGGVFPPQHF. The DNA of the CDR3 is TGCGCCAGCAGCCAAGGGGGGGTTTTTCCGCCCCAGCATTTT.

This chain uses TRBV28 with TRBJ2-6; tentative D call: TRBD1 (8 bases). V shed 5 bases and J shed 17 bases, with 19 bases lying between them. CDR3 length: 13 amino acids. Germline CDR1 reads MDHEN; CDR2 reads SYDVKM. The CDR3 sequence is CASSIRTGRVMTF. The CDR3 nucleotides read TGTGCCAGCAGTATACGGACAGGGAGGGTGATGACTTTC.

Details on this clone: A far larger clone is only one base removed, so a read error is likely. This sample also contains other DNA sequences that code for the same CDR3. This chain joins TRBV28 and TRBJ2-7; 13 nucleotides match TRBD2. Germline loops: CDR1 MDHEN, CDR2 SYDVKM. With V trimmed by 5 bases and J by 0 bases, 13 bases remained unmatched. The CDR3 is 19 amino acids. The CDR3 DNA is TGTGCCAGCAGTCCGCGGACTAGCGGGAGAAGGGGCCTCTCCTACGAGCAGTACTTC. Protein sequence: CASSPRTSGRRGLSYEQYF.

The rearrangement uses TRBV5-1 and TRBJ2-3; D is possibly TRBD2 (5 bases). Germline V lookup: CDR1 SGHRS, CDR2 YFSETQ. V lost 1 base, J lost 0 bases, and 9 bases lay in between. The length of the CDR3 is 15 residues. The CDR3 region has the DNA TGCGCCAGCAGCTTGCCCAGCGGCAGCACAGATACGCAGTATTTT. Residues: CASSLPSGSTDTQYF.

Only one count was recorded for this clone. Other DNA sequences in the sample encode the same CDR3. The chain links TRBV28 to TRBJ1-5; D is unclear. V lost 2 bases and J lost 2, with 16 bases in between. Germline CDR1 reads MDHEN; CDR2 reads SYDVKM. CDR3 length: 17 amino acids. For the CDR3, the DNA is TGTGCCAGCAGTTTAACTGTGCCCCCGGTTGGCAATCAGCCCCAGCATTTT. Translation: CASSLTVPPVGNQPQHF.

This clone showed up just a few times. This CDR3 reads CASSYSGGLGETQYF. CDR3 nucleotide sequence: TGTGCCAGCAGTTACTCGGGCGGACTAGGAGAGACCCAGTACTTC. The chain uses TRBV6-5 and TRBJ2-5; 7 bases match TRBD2. V was pared by 0 bases and J by 4 bases, with 5 bases of the junction left unmatched. CDR1 and CDR2 from the germline V gene are MNHEY and SVGAGI. This CDR3 is built from 15 residues.

The chain employs TRBV4-2 and TRBJ2-2; 8 bases are a match to TRBD1. The germline CDR1 and CDR2 sequences are LGHNA and YNFKEQ. The junction had 6 bases not matched to a gene; V was cut back by 3 bases and J by 3 bases. This CDR3 is built from 16 residues. This CDR3 is CASSQSAGGYTGELFF. CDR3 in DNA: TGTGCCAGCAGCCAGTCGGCAGGGGGCTACACCGGGGAGCTGTTTTTT.

In its sample, this clone was seen a few times. The chain couples TRBV18 to TRBJ2-7; no clear D. V shed 0 bases and J shed 5 bases, with 20 bases lying between them. CDR3 length: 17 amino acids. Germline values: CDR1 KGHSH, CDR2 LQKENI. The CDR3 region is CASSPPWSDRMRNEQYF. CDR3 nucleotides: TGTGCCAGCTCACCACCTTGGTCCGATCGCATGAGGAACGAGCAGTACTTC.

The count of this clone is one. The chain joins TRBV11-2 to TRBJ1-5, with 10 positions matching TRBD1. Trimming took 5 bases from V and 0 from J; bases not matched to a gene: 13. The CDR3 is 19 residues long. Germline CDR1 SGHAT, CDR2 FQNNGV. This CDR3 is CASSMGDRGYPYSNQPQHF. The CDR3, as DNA: TGTGCCAGCAGCATGGGGGACAGGGGTTATCCTTATAGCAATCAGCCCCAGCATTTT.